What follows are 27 T cell receptor beta chains derived from one specimen sequenced in a study of T cell clones after liver transplantation. Here immunoSEQ multiplex PCR was the method, and the copy in TCRdb shows in-frame clones only, minus some. This table holds 45,000 to 60,000 clones, about 81% found once. The specimen comprised CD4+ T cells from blood, sampled before liver transplant. The receptors stem from a human donor who received a liver transplant.

This chain connects TRBV5-1 to TRBJ1-4; TRBD1 is a possible D gene (5 bases). The germline V and J ends were trimmed by 0 bases and 7 bases, with 13 bases remaining between them. Germline V gives CDR1 SGHRS, CDR2 YFSETQ. The CDR3 runs 15 residues. The CDR3 region has the DNA TGCGCCAGCAGCTTGGGGGGGATCTATGGTGAAAAACTGTTTTTT. Its translation is CASSLGGIYGEKLFF. The full variable domain, with the rest looked up from reference TRBV5-1 and TRBJ1-4, is KAGVTQTPRYLIKTRGQQVTLSCSPISGHRSVSWYQQTPGQGLQFLFEYFSETQRNKGNFPGRFSGRQFSNSRSEMNVSTLELGDSALYLCASSLGGIYGEKLFFGSGTQLSVL.

The chain carries TRBV5-6 and TRBJ2-1, with D tentatively TRBD2 (6 bases). Trimming took 2 bases from V and 15 from J, leaving 18 bases between them. The CDR3 extends over 13 amino acids. Germline V gene lookup returns CDR1 SGHDT and CDR2 YYEEEE. CDR3 DNA sequence: TGTGCCAGCAGCTTCCTTAGCGGATTAGGAGGGTTCTTC. Protein sequence: CASSFLSGLGGFF. The full variable domain, completed using reference TRBV5-6 and TRBJ2-1, is DAGVTQSPTHLIKTRGQQVTLRCSPKSGHDTVSWYQQALGQGPQFIFQYYEEEERQRGNFPDRFSGHQFPNYSSELNVNALLLGDSALYLCASSFLSGLGGFFGPGTRLTVL.

The rearrangement joins TRBV5-1 to TRBJ2-5; 11 bases match TRBD1. Germline trimming cut 3 bases from V and 7 bases from J; bases unmatched to any gene: 8. The CDR3 sequence is 15 residues long. Per the germline V gene, CDR1 is SGHRS and CDR2 is YFSETQ. CDR3 amino acids: CASSSELGQGVTQYF. The CDR3 DNA sequence: TGCGCCAGCAGCTCCGAGTTGGGACAGGGGGTGACCCAGTACTTC. Together with reference TRBV5-1 and TRBJ2-5, the CDR3 gives the full variable domain: KAGVTQTPRYLIKTRGQQVTLSCSPISGHRSVSWYQQTPGQGLQFLFEYFSETQRNKGNFPGRFSGRQFSNSRSEMNVSTLELGDSALYLCASSSELGQGVTQYFGPGTRLLVL.

The gene calls are TRBV9 and TRBJ2-3; D remains unclear. V dropped 7 bases and J dropped 1 base, with 13 bases sitting between them. Germline CDR1 SGDLS, CDR2 YYNGEE. The CDR3 covers 14 residues. The CDR3 reads CASLRALGTDTQYF. CDR3 bases: TGTGCCAGCTTAAGGGCCTTAGGCACAGATACGCAGTATTTT.

The rearrangement joins TRBV19 to TRBJ1-5; possibly TRBD1 for D (5 bases). The CDR3 extends over 16 amino acids. The germline CDR1 and CDR2 sequences are LNHDA and SQIVND (reference sequence). V lost 3 bases and J 7 bases, leaving 19 bases between the germline ends. DNA for the CDR3: TGTGCCAGTAGTATTAATGGTCGGGGGAGTGGGCAGCCCCAGCATTTT. As protein: CASSINGRGSGQPQHF. Full variable domain (remainder filled in from reference TRBV19 and TRBJ1-5): DGGITQSPKYLFRKEGQNVTLSCEQNLNHDAMYWYRQDPGQGLRLIYYSQIVNDFQKGDIAEGYSVSREKKESFPLTVTSAQKNPTAFYLCASSINGRGSGQPQHFGDGTRLSIL.

This rearrangement joins TRBV6-5 to TRBJ1-3, with 7 nucleotides matching TRBD1. The CDR3 spans 14 residues. CDR1 MNHEY and CDR2 SVGAGI come from the germline V gene. The J segment lost 0 bases and the V segment lost 6 bases, leaving 2 bases of the junction unmatched. In nucleotides, the CDR3 is TGTGCCAGCAGCGGGACAGCCTCTGGAAACACCATATATTTT. Translation: CASSGTASGNTIYF.

This chain's CDR3 is CASSLDRDTEAFF. In DNA form, the CDR3 reads TGTGCCAGCAGCTTAGACAGGGACACTGAAGCTTTCTTT. The chain joins TRBV7-2 to TRBJ1-1; perhaps TRBD1 as D (6 bases). The CDR3 extends over 13 amino acids. The ends were cut back, 1 base at V and 3 bases at J, with 6 bases in the middle. Looked up from germline, CDR1 is SGHTA and CDR2 is FQGNSA.

This clone has more than one count but fewer than ten. The CDR3 loop is CASSPRLDSVNYGYTF. In DNA, the CDR3 is TGTGCCAGCAGCCCTCGTCTGGACAGCGTTAACTATGGCTACACCTTC. The chain recombines TRBV5-5 with TRBJ1-2, with TRBD1 as a possible D gene (6 bases). The V end lost 4 bases, the J end lost 1 base, and 17 bases lay between the germline ends. Germline-derived CDR1 and CDR2 are SGHKS and YYEKEE (reference sequence). CDR3 length: 16 amino acids.

This clone has just one count. The CDR3 loop reads CASSLYRVGGNQPQHF. The CDR3 coding sequence is TGTGCCAGCAGTTTATACAGGGTGGGGGGCAATCAGCCCCAGCATTTT. The gene calls are TRBV27 and TRBJ1-5, with D maybe TRBD1 (6 bases). The CDR3 extends over 16 amino acids. Germline values: CDR1 MNHEY, CDR2 SMNVEV (reference sequence). The V and J ends lost 1 base and 2 bases respectively, with 12 bases between them.

V gene TRBV7-2 combines with J gene TRBJ1-2; D call uncertain. This CDR3 is built from 16 residues. Germline assignment: CDR1 SGHTA and CDR2 FQGNSA. V shed 0 bases and J shed 4 bases, with 15 bases lying between them. The DNA of the CDR3 is TGTGCCAGCAGCTTAGCTGGCCTGGAGGCTCTCTATGGCTACACCTTC. It codes for CASSLAGLEALYGYTF.

This clone was recorded only once. The chain joins TRBV28 to TRBJ1-2; 7 bases line up with TRBD1. The CDR3 is made up of 13 amino acids. With 4 bases clipped from V and 7 bases from J, the junction kept 6 bases outside the gene matches. Germline-derived CDR1 and CDR2 are MDHEN and SYDVKM. The CDR3 sequence is CASSSRQGFGYTF. As DNA, the CDR3 is TGTGCCAGCAGTTCGCGACAGGGTTTTGGCTACACCTTC.

This chain links TRBV19 with TRBJ2-7; unclear D gene. The CDR3 covers 14 residues. Germline V lookup: CDR1 LNHDA, CDR2 SQIVND (reference sequence). V shed 3 bases and J shed 3 bases, with 12 bases lying between them. The DNA for the CDR3 is TGTGCCAGTAGTATTCCCAGGTTCCTCTACGAGCAGTACTTC. Translation gives CASSIPRFLYEQYF.

This chain links TRBV4-2 with TRBJ1-2; D perhaps matches TRBD1 (6 bases). CDR1 is LGHNA, CDR2 YNFKEQ, per germline. The V end was cut by 1 base, the J end by 3 bases, with 12 bases between. This CDR3 has 15 amino acids. The CDR3 loop reads CASSQGTVGYYGYTF. CDR3 nucleotide sequence: TGTGCCAGCAGCCAAGGGACAGTGGGGTACTATGGCTACACCTTC.

The chain employs TRBV5-1 and TRBJ2-7; D gene ambiguous. This CDR3 comprises 13 residues. Deletions cut 1 base from V and 3 bases from J, with 8 bases between. Germline CDR1 reads SGHRS; CDR2 reads YFSETQ. CDR3 sequence: CASSLTQGYEQYF. CDR3 sequence (DNA): TGCGCCAGCAGCTTGACCCAAGGCTACGAGCAGTACTTC.

The chain is built from TRBV6-5 and TRBJ1-4; D is unresolved. V was cut by 2 bases and J by 6 bases, with 4 bases left in between. The V gene's germline CDR1 is MNHEY and CDR2 SVGAGI. CDR3 length: 12 residues. The CDR3 bases are TGTGCCAGCAGTTACGGGGATGAAAAACTGTTTTTT. This encodes CASSYGDEKLFF.

The chain recombines TRBV19 with TRBJ2-2; D might be TRBD1 or TRBD2, each matching 6 bases. Germline values: CDR1 LNHDA, CDR2 SQIVND (reference sequence). This CDR3 contains 18 residues. Trimming pared 5 bases from V and 0 bases from J, leaving 19 bases between. The DNA for the CDR3 is TGTGCCAGTAGTGCGACCCGGGGGCGGGGCGCGAACACCGGGGAGCTGTTTTTT. It translates to CASSATRGRGANTGELFF.

The genes are TRBV28 and TRBJ1-1; unclear D gene. The CDR3 is 15 residues long. Trimming left V 5 bases short and J 5 bases short, with 18 bases between. In germline, CDR1 is MDHEN, CDR2 SYDVKM. CDR3 sequence (DNA): TGTGCCAGCAGTCAGACCTCAATGGGGAGTACTGAAGCTTTCTTT. Residues: CASSQTSMGSTEAFF.

The chain recombines TRBV5-1 with TRBJ1-1; D is undetermined. Trimming removed 0 bases from V and 3 bases from J, with 6 bases in between. The CDR3 covers 13 residues. The V gene's germline CDR1 is SGHRS and CDR2 YFSETQ. CDR3 bases: TGCGCCAGCAGCTTGGGGCTGGACACTGAAGCTTTCTTT. It translates to CASSLGLDTEAFF.

The chain joins TRBV11-2 to TRBJ1-2; D gene uncertain. V was clipped by 6 bases and J by 1 base, with 9 bases between them. Germline loops: CDR1 SGHAT, CDR2 FQNNGV. The CDR3 length is 13 residues. CDR3 amino acids: CASSRGFNYGYTF. CDR3 nucleotides: TGTGCCAGCAGTCGAGGATTTAACTATGGCTACACCTTC. The whole variable domain, remainder taken from reference TRBV11-2 and TRBJ1-2, is EAGVAQSPRYKIIEKRQSVAFWCNPISGHATLYWYQQILGQGPKLLIQFQNNGVVDDSQLPKDRFSAERLKGVDSTLKIQPAKLEDSAVYLCASSRGFNYGYTFGSGTRLTVV.

The rearrangement uses TRBV7-3 and TRBJ2-3; 8 nucleotides line up with TRBD2. Trimming at V came to 5 bases and at J to 3 bases, leaving 4 bases not matched to a gene. Germline V lookup: CDR1 SGHTA, CDR2 FQGTGA. The CDR3 runs 14 residues. The CDR3 DNA follows: TGTGCCAGCAGCCGAAGCGGGAGTACAGATACGCAGTATTTT. Translating it yields CASSRSGSTDTQYF.

The CDR3 DNA reads as TGTGCCAGCAGCCCCACCGACAGCCTCTATGGCTACACCTTC. This codes for CASSPTDSLYGYTF. The chain links TRBV5-6 to TRBJ1-2, with a weak D call TRBD1 (5 bases). This CDR3 is built from 14 residues. CDR1 is SGHDT, CDR2 YYEEEE, per germline. V was shortened by 4 bases and J by 4 bases, with 14 bases between the two germline ends.

The rearrangement joins TRBV6-5 to TRBJ2-2, with 7 bases lining up with TRBD1. Trimming at V came to 5 bases and at J to 4 bases, leaving 4 bases not matched to a gene. From germline, CDR1 is MNHEY and CDR2 SVGAGI. The CDR3 is 14 residues long. This CDR3 is CASSATGVTGELFF. For the CDR3, the DNA is TGTGCCAGCAGTGCCACAGGGGTCACCGGGGAGCTGTTTTTT.

Comments on this clone: The junction does not match germline at one end; this may be a read error. This chain links TRBV20-1 with TRBJ1-1, with D possibly matching TRBD1 (5 bases). CDR3 length: 9 residues. Germline V gene lookup returns CDR1 DFQATT and CDR2 SNEGSKA (reference sequence). CDR3: CTPDTEAFF. Written as DNA, the CDR3 is TGCACCCCGGACACCGAAGCTTTCTTT.

J is TRBJ1-5 and V is TRBV29-1; 9 nucleotides align to TRBD1. V trimming: 4 bases; J trimming: 5 bases; junction bases outside the gene matches: 3. The V gene's germline CDR1 is SQVTM and CDR2 ANQGSEA. This CDR3 comprises 13 residues. Here the CDR3 reads CSVGGQGDQPQHF. In DNA, the CDR3 is TGCAGCGTTGGGGGACAGGGAGATCAGCCCCAGCATTTT. Filled out from reference TRBV29-1 and TRBJ1-5, the complete variable domain reads SAVISQKPSRDICQRGTSLTIQCQVDSQVTMMFWYRQQPGQSLTLIATANQGSEATYESGFVIDKFPISRPNLTFSTLTVSNMSPEDSSIYLCSVGGQGDQPQHFGDGTRLSIL.

The V call is TRBV5-5, the J call TRBJ2-3, with D uncertain. This CDR3 has 15 amino acids. Germline V gene sequence: CDR1 SGHKS, CDR2 YYEKEE (reference sequence). V lost 0 bases, J lost 3 bases, and 11 bases lay in between. The CDR3 protein is CASSLEISLTDTQYF. For the CDR3, the DNA is TGTGCCAGCAGCTTGGAGATTAGCCTGACAGATACGCAGTATTTT.

The chain combines TRBV4-1 with TRBJ2-2; D is undetermined. The CDR3 consists of 17 residues. V was cut by 4 bases and J by 2 bases, with 17 bases left in between. Germline V gene data show CDR1 as MGHRA and CDR2 as YSYEKL. The CDR3 DNA follows: TGCGCCAGCAGCCTTCCCCGCCTGGCAGGAAACACCGGGGAGCTGTTTTTT. Amino acids: CASSLPRLAGNTGELFF.

The genes are TRBV7-6 and TRBJ2-7, with D perhaps TRBD2 (5 bases). The germline V gene has CDR1 SGHVS and CDR2 FNYEAQ. Trimming cost V 5 bases and J 0 bases, with 14 bases left between them. This CDR3 spans 15 amino acids. The CDR3 DNA sequence: TGTGCCAGCAGCCCCCGGACTGTGAGCTCCTACGAGCAGTACTTC. As protein: CASSPRTVSSYEQYF.